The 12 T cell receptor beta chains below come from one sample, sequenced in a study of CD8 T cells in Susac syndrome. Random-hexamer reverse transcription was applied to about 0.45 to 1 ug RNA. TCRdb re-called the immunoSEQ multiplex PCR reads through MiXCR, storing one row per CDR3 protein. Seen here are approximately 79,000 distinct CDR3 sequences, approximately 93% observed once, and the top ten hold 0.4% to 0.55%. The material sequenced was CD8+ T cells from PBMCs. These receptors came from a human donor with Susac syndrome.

The CDR3 DNA reads TGTGCCAGCAGCTTAGTAGGGCAGGGGGGGACTGAAGCTTTCTTT. It specifies CASSLVGQGGTEAFF. V usage is TRBV7-2 and J usage is TRBJ1-1; 7 nucleotides match TRBD1. The V gene end was trimmed by 1 base and the J gene end by 5 bases; junction bases not matched to a gene: 7. This CDR3 contains 15 residues. CDR1 is SGHTA, CDR2 FQGNSA, per germline. The complete variable domain, with remaining parts taken from reference TRBV7-2 and TRBJ1-1, reads GAGVSQSPSNKVTEKGKDVELRCDPISGHTALYWYRQSLGQGLEFLIYFQGNSAPDKSGLPSDRFSAERTGGSVSTLTIQRTQQEDSAVYLCASSLVGQGGTEAFFGQGTRLTVV.

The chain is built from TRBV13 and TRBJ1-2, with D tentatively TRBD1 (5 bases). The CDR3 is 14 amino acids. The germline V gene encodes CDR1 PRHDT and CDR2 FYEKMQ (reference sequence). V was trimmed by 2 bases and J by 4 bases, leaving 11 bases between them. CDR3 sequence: CASSLRGASYGYTF. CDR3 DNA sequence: TGTGCCAGCAGCTTAAGAGGGGCCAGCTATGGCTACACCTTC.

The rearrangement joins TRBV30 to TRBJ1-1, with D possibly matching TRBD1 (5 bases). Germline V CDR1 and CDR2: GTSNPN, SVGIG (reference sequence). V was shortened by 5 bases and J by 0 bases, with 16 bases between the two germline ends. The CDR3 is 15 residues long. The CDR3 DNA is TGTGCCTGGCATCCAGGGATCGGCGTGAACACTGAAGCTTTCTTT. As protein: CAWHPGIGVNTEAFF. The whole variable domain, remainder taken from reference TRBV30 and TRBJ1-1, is SQTIHQWPATLVQPVGSPLSLECTVEGTSNPNLYWYRQAAGRGLQLLFYSVGIGQISSEVPQNLSASRPQDRQFILSSKKLLLSDSGFYLCAWHPGIGVNTEAFFGQGTRLTVV.

This CDR3 is CASSEGRGMNTEAFF. DNA of the CDR3: TGTGCCAGCAGTGAAGGTCGGGGCATGAACACTGAAGCTTTCTTT. The chain links TRBV6-1 to TRBJ1-1; D is perhaps TRBD1 (5 bases). CDR1 MNHNS and CDR2 SASEGT come from the germline V gene. Trimming removed 1 base from V and 0 bases from J, with 9 bases in between. This CDR3 comprises 15 residues.

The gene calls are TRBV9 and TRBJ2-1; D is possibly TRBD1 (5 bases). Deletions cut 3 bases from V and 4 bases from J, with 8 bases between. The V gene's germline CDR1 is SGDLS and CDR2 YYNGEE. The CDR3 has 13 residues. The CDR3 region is CASSGTPYNEQFF. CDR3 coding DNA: TGTGCCAGCAGCGGGACACCTTACAATGAGCAGTTCTTC.

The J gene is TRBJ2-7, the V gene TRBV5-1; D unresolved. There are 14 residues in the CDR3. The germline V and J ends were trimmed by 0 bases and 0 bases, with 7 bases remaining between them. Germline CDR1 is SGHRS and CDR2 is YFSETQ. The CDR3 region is CASSLDPSSYEQYF. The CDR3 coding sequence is TGCGCCAGCAGCTTGGATCCCAGCTCCTACGAGCAGTACTTC.

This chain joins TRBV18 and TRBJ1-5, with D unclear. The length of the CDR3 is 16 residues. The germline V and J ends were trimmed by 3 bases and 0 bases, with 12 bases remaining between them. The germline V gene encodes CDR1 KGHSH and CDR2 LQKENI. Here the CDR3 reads CASSPFTVDSNQPQHF. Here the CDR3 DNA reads TGTGCCAGCTCACCCTTCACCGTCGATAGCAATCAGCCCCAGCATTTT.

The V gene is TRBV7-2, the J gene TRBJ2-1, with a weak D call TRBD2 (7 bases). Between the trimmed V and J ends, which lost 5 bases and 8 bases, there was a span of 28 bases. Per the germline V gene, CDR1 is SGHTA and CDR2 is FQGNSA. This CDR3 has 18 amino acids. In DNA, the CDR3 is TGTGCCAGCAGCCTCGGCGTCGTGGGGGGGCGCTTTGTAGATGAGCAGTTCTTC. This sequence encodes CASSLGVVGGRFVDEQFF.

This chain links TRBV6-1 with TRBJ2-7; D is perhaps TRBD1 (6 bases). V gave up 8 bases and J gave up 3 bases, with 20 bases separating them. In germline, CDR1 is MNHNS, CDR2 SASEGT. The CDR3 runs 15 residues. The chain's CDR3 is CASSGRGTHRYEQYF. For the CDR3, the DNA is TGTGCCAGCTCAGGAAGGGGGACACATCGCTACGAGCAGTACTTC.

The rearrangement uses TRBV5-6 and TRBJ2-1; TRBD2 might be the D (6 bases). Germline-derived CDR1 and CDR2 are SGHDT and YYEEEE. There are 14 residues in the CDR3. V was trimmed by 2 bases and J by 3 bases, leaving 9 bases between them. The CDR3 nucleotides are TGTGCCAGCAGCTTAGGAGGGGACTACAATGAGCAGTTCTTC. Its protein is CASSLGGDYNEQFF.

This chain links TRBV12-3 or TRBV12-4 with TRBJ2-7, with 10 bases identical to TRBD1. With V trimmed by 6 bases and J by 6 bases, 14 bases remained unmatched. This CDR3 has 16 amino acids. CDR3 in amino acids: CASRLETGGRSGEQYF. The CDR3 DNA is TGTGCCAGCAGGCTTGAGACAGGGGGCCGGTCGGGCGAGCAGTACTTC.

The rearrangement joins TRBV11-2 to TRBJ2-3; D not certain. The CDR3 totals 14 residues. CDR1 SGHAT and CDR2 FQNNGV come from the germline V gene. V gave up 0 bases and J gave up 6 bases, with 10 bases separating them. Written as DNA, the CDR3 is TGTGCCAGCAGCTTAGACCTTCAGTCGGATACGCAGTATTTT. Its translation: CASSLDLQSDTQYF.